The present entry profiles one TCR beta chain with its context. Its antigen is as yet unknown. Naive CD8 cells were CD45RO-negative, positively selected for CCR7, excluding terminally differentiated effector memory CD45RA+ cells. Assay used: immunoSEQ multiplex PCR; TCRdb lists only in-frame clones, some missing. This sample has some 2.1 million clones, with 85% to 95% found just once. This sample is part of a study of shared clonotypes between healthy human individuals. Study at large: A donor's plate count was three for CD4 naive and three for CD4 memory; CD8 naive had two and CD8 memory one.

Whole-study results and caveats: Sequencing depth was predicted to influence how clonotypes are shared among donors.

The TCR comes from a man younger than 35 in good health. Material: naive CD8+ T cells sorted from blood.

CDR3: CASSLPGRYEQYF. CDR3 bases: TGTGCCAGCAGTTTACCAGGGCGGTACGAGCAGTACTTC. This sequence joins TRBV27 and TRBJ2-7; D is possibly TRBD1 (5 bases). The germline V gene has CDR1 MNHEY and CDR2 SMNVEV (reference sequence). Trimming left V 2 bases short and J 4 bases short, with 9 bases between. The CDR3 length is 13 residues.